This TCR beta chain came from a study of beta chain features in type 1 diabetes. Regarding this clone: Other DNA sequences of this sample code for an identical CDR3.

What was sequenced were expressed TCRB transcripts, since all of the isolated RNA had been reverse transcribed. The protocol was immunoSEQ multiplex PCR, while the TCRdb copy is restricted to in-frame clones and leaves out a portion. The repertoire holds 310,000 or so clones, with 8% as singletons. Per the germline V gene, CDR1 is DFQATT and CDR2 is SNEGSKA (reference sequence). The CDR3 covers 11 residues. V was trimmed by 5 bases and J by 5 bases, leaving 7 bases between them. This sequence joins TRBV20-1 and TRBJ2-1; D is unclear. The sample consisted of central memory CD4+ T cells from blood. This clonotype was sampled from a woman under 30 in good health. CDR3 sequence reads: CSALNHNEQFF. CDR3 DNA sequence: TGCAGTGCTTTGAACCACAATGAGCAGTTCTTC.